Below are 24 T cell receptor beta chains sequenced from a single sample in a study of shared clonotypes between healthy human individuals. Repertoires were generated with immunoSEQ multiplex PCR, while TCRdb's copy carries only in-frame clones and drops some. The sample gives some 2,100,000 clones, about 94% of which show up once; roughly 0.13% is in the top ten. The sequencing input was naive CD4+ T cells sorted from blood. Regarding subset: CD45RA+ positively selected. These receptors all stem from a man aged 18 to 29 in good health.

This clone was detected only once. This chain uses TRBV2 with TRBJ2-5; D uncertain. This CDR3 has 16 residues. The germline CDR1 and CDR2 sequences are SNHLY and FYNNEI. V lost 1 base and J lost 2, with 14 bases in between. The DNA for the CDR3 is TGTGCCAGCAGTGAAGGGGCTAAGCCTGGGCAAGAGACCCAGTACTTC. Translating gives CASSEGAKPGQETQYF.

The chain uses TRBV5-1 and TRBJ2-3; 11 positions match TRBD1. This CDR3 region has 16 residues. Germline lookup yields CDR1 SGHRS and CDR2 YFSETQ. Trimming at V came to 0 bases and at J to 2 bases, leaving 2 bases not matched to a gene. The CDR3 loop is CASSLAGQGATDTQYF. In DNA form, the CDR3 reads TGCGCCAGCAGCTTGGCTGGACAGGGGGCCACAGATACGCAGTATTTT.

The CDR3 DNA sequence: TGCGCCAGCAGCCAAGAGAGGGGGGGCATCAATCAGCCCCAGCATTTT. The encoded protein is CASSQERGGINQPQHF. The chain is built from TRBV4-1 and TRBJ1-5, with TRBD1 as a possible D gene (6 bases). Germline-derived CDR1 and CDR2 are MGHRA and YSYEKL. V lost 0 bases and J lost 3, with 12 bases in between. The CDR3 covers 16 residues.

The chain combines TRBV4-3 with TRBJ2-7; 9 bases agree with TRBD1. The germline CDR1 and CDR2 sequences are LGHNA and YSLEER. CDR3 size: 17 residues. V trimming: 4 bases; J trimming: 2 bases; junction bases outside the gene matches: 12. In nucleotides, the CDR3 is TGCGCCAGCAGCCCGGCCTACAGGGGGCTAGCCGCCTACGAGCAGTACTTC. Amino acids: CASSPAYRGLAAYEQYF.

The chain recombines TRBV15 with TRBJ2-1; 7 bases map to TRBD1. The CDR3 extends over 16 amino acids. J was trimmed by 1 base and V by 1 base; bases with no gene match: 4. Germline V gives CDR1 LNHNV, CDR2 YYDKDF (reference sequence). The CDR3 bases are TGTGCCACCAGCAGAGTTACAGGGGTTTCCTACAATGAGCAGTTCTTC. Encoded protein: CATSRVTGVSYNEQFF.

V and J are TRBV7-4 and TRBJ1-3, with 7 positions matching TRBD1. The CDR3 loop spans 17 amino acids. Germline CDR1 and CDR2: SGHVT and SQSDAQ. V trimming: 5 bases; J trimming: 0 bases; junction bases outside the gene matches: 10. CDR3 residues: CASSAGTATSSGNTIYF. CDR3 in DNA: TGTGCCAGCAGCGCCGGGACAGCGACGTCCTCTGGAAACACCATATATTTT.

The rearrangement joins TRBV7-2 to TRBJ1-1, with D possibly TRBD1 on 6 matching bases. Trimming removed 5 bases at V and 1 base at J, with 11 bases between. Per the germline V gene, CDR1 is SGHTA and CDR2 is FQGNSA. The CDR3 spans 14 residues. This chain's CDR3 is CASSKTQGNTEAFF. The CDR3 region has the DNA TGTGCCAGCAGCAAGACACAGGGGAACACTGAAGCTTTCTTT.

In DNA form, the CDR3 reads TGTGCCAGCAGCTTAGTAGAGGGGGTCGGTCAGCCCCAGCATTTT. Its protein is CASSLVEGVGQPQHF. The chain has TRBV7-2 and TRBJ1-5, with TRBD1 as a possible D gene (6 bases). Germline CDR1 SGHTA, CDR2 FQGNSA. V gave up 1 base and J gave up 6 bases, with 13 bases separating them. The CDR3 extends over 15 amino acids. Full variable domain (outside the CDR3, taken from reference TRBV7-2 and TRBJ1-5): GAGVSQSPSNKVTEKGKDVELRCDPISGHTALYWYRQSLGQGLEFLIYFQGNSAPDKSGLPSDRFSAERTGGSVSTLTIQRTQQEDSAVYLCASSLVEGVGQPQHFGDGTRLSIL.

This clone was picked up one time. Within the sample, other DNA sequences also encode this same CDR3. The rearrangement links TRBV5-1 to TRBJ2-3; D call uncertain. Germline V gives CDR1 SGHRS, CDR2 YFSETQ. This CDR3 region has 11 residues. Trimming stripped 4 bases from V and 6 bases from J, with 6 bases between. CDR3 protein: CASSLSDTQYF. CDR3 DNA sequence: TGCGCCAGCAGCCTATCGGATACGCAGTATTTT.

The DNA of the CDR3 is TGTGCCAGCAGTTCTGGGGCATGGGGCGCCAATCAGCCCCAGCATTTT. Residues: CASSSGAWGANQPQHF. This rearrangement joins TRBV6-5 to TRBJ1-5, with D perhaps TRBD1 (5 bases). The V gene's germline CDR1 is MNHEY and CDR2 SVGAGI. The V end was cut by 4 bases, the J end by 3 bases, with 16 bases between. The CDR3 extends over 16 amino acids.

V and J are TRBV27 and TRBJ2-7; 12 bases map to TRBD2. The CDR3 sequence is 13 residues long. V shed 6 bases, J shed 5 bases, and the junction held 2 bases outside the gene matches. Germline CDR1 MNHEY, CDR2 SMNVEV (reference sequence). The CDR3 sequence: CASRTSGSHEQYF. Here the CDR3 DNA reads TGTGCCAGCAGGACTAGCGGGAGCCACGAGCAGTACTTC.

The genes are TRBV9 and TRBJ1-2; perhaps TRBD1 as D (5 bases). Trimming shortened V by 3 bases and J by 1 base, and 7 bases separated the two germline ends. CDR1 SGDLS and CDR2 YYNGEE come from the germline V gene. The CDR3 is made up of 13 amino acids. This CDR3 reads CASSEDINYGYTF. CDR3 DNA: TGTGCCAGCAGCGAGGACATTAACTATGGCTACACCTTC.

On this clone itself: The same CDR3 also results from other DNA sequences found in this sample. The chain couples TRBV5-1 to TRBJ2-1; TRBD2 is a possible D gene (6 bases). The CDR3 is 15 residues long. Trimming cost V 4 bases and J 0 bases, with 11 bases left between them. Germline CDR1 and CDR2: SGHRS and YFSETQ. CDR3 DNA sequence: TGCGCCAGCAGCCTTGTCGGGGGCTCCTACAATGAGCAGTTCTTC. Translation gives CASSLVGGSYNEQFF.

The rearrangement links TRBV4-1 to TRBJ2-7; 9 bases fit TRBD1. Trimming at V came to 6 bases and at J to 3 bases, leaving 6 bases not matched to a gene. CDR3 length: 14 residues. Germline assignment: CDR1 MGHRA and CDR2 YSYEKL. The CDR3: CASRSGTGNYEQYF. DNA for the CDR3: TGCGCCAGCAGAAGCGGGACAGGGAACTACGAGCAGTACTTC.

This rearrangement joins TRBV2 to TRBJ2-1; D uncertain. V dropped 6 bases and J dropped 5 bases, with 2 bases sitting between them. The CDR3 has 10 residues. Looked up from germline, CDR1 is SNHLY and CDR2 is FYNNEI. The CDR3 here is CASRNNEQFF. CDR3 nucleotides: TGTGCCAGCAGAAACAATGAGCAGTTCTTC.

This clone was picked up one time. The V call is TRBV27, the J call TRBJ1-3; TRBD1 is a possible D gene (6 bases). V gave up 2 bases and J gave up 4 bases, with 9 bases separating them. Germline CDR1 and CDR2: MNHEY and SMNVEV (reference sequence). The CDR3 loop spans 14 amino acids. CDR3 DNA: TGTGCCAGCAGTTTAACAGGGCACGGAAACACCATATATTTT. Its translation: CASSLTGHGNTIYF.

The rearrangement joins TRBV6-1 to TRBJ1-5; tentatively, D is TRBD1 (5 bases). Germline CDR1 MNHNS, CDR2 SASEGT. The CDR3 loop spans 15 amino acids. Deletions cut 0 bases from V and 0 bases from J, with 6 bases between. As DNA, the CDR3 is TGTGCCAGCAGTGAAGCGGGGGATAGCAATCAGCCCCAGCATTTT. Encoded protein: CASSEAGDSNQPQHF.

CDR3 sequence (DNA): TGTGCCAGCAGCAAAAAGGTGGGGGAAGATACGCAGTATTTT. Translating gives CASSKKVGEDTQYF. The chain uses TRBV21-1 and TRBJ2-3. TRBV21-1 is marked as a pseudogene. This CDR3 region has 14 residues.

The CDR3 sequence: CASRWDRGDGGYTF. CDR3 nucleotides: TGTGCCAGCAGGTGGGACAGGGGTGACGGTGGCTACACCTTC. The chain has TRBV2 and TRBJ1-2; 10 bases map to TRBD1. Trimming took 6 bases from V and 7 from J; bases not matched to a gene: 8. The CDR3 totals 14 residues. Germline V gives CDR1 SNHLY, CDR2 FYNNEI.

The CDR3 spells CASSLTSDRGNSPLHF. The CDR3 region has the DNA TGTGCCAGCAGCTTGACATCTGATCGGGGAAATTCACCCCTCCACTTT. The chain has TRBV7-8 and TRBJ1-6; D remains unclear. The CDR3 runs 16 residues. V was cut by 3 bases and J by 7 bases, with 16 bases left in between. Germline V gives CDR1 SGHVS, CDR2 FQNEAQ.

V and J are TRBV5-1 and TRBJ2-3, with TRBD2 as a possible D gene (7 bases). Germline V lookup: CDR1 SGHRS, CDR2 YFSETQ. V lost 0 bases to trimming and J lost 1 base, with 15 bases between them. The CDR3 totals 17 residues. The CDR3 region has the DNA TGCGCCAGCAGCTTGGTGCGGGGGCGTCCGGGCACAGATACGCAGTATTTT. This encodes CASSLVRGRPGTDTQYF.

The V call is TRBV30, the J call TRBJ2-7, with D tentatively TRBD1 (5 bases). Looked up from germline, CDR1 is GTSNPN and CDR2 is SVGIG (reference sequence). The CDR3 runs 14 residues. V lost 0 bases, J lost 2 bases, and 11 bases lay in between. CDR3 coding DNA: TGTGCCTGGAGTGTAAAACCAGGGCCCTACGAGCAGTACTTC. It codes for CAWSVKPGPYEQYF. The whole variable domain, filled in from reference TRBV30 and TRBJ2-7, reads SQTIHQWPATLVQPVGSPLSLECTVEGTSNPNLYWYRQAAGRGLQLLFYSVGIGQISSEVPQNLSASRPQDRQFILSSKKLLLSDSGFYLCAWSVKPGPYEQYFGPGTRLTVT.

The DNA of the CDR3 is TGTGCCAGCAGCGAAAGGGGTTCTGGAGCAGATACGCAGTATTTT. Protein sequence: CASSERGSGADTQYF. The rearrangement links TRBV6-1 to TRBJ2-3; a possible D gene is TRBD1 (5 bases). Trimming removed 6 bases from V and 4 bases from J, with 17 bases in between. There are 15 residues in the CDR3. Looked up from germline, CDR1 is MNHNS and CDR2 is SASEGT.

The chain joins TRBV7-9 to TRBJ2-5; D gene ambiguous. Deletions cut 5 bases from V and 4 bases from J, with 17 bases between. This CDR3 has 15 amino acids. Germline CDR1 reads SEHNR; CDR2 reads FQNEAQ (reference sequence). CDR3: CASSHSPSTGETQYF. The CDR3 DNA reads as TGTGCCAGCAGCCATTCTCCGAGTACGGGAGAGACCCAGTACTTC.